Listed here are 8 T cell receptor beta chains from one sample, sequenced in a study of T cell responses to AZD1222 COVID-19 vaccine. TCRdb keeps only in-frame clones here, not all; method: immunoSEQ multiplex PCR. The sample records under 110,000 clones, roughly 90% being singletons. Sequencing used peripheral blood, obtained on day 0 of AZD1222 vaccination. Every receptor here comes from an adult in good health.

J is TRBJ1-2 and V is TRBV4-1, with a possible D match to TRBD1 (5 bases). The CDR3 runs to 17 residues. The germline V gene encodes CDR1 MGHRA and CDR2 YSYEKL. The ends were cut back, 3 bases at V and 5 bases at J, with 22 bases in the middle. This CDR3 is CASSQAQAIDISYGYTF. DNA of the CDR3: TGCGCCAGCAGCCAGGCACAGGCGATTGACATTTCTTATGGCTACACCTTC.

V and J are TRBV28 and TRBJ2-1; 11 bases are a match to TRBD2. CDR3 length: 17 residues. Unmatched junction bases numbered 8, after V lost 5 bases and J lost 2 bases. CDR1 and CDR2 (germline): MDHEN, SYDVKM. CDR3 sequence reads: CASSEDSGRATYNEQFF. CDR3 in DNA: TGTGCCAGCAGTGAGGATAGCGGGAGGGCCACCTACAATGAGCAGTTCTTC.

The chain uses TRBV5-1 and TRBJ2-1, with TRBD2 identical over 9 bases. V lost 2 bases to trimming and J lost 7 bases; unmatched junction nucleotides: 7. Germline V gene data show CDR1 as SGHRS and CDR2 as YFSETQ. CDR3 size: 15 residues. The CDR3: CASSFSSGSRNEQFF. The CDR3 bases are TGCGCCAGCAGCTTCAGTAGCGGGAGTAGGAATGAGCAGTTCTTC. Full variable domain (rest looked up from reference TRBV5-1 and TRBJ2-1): KAGVTQTPRYLIKTRGQQVTLSCSPISGHRSVSWYQQTPGQGLQFLFEYFSETQRNKGNFPGRFSGRQFSNSRSEMNVSTLELGDSALYLCASSFSSGSRNEQFFGPGTRLTVL.

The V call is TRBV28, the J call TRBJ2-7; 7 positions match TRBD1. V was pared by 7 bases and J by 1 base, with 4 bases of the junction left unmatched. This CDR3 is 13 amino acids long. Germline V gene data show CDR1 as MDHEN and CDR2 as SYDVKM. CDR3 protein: CASTPGQSYEQYF. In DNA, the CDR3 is TGTGCCAGCACTCCGGGACAGTCCTACGAGCAGTACTTC.

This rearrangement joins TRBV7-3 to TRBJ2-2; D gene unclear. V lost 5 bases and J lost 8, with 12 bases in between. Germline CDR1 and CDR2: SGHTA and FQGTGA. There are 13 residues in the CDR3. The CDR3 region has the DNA TGTGCCAGCAGCCCCAGTGCGAAGGGGGAGCTGTTTTTT. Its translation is CASSPSAKGELFF.

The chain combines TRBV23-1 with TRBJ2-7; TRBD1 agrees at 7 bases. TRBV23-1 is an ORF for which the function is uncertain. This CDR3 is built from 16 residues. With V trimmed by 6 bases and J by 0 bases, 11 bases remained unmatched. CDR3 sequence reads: CASSQDREKSSYEQYF. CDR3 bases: TGCGCCAGCAGCCAAGACAGGGAGAAGAGCTCCTACGAGCAGTACTTC.

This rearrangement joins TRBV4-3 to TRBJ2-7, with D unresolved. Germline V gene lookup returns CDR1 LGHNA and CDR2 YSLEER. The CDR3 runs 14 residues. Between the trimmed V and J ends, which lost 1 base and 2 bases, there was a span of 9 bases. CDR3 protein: CASSQVHGTYEQYF. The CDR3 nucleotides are TGCGCCAGCAGCCAAGTCCACGGAACCTACGAGCAGTACTTC.

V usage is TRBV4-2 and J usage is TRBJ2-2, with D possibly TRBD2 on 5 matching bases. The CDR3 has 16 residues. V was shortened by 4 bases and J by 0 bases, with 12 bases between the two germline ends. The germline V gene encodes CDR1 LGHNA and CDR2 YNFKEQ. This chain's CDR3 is CASSPAAGTNTGELFF. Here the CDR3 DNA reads TGTGCCAGCAGCCCCGCCGCGGGCACGAACACCGGGGAGCTGTTTTTT.